These 30 T cell receptor beta chains originate from one sample sequenced in a study of blood T cell repertoires in COVID-19 (TCRdb year 2020). Libraries were built with the immunoSEQ multiplex PCR assay. TCRdb provides this immuneACCESS table in a form limited to in-frame rearrangements. Some clones are lacking; in checked studies, under half of them reflect an unresolved V gene, and why the rest are absent is not known. The sample table holds some 130,000 clones, of which approximately 84% were seen once. The top ten hold approximately 17% of the sample. The sample taken for sequencing was peripheral blood. These receptors were collected from a woman older than 75 with acute or convalescent COVID-19.

The chain links TRBV10-3 to TRBJ2-3, with 10 bases identical to TRBD2. The germline V gene has CDR1 ENHRY and CDR2 SYGVKD. The CDR3 has 18 amino acids. V was pared by 5 bases and J by 4 bases, with 15 bases of the junction left unmatched. In nucleotides, the CDR3 is TGTGCCATCAGTACCGGGACTAGCGTACTTGCAGGCGCAGATACGCAGTATTTT. Protein: CAISTGTSVLAGADTQYF.

This clone has only one observation. V is TRBV30 and J is TRBJ1-6; 8 bases match TRBD1. The CDR3 covers 15 residues. Germline V lookup: CDR1 GTSNPN, CDR2 SVGIG (reference sequence). The junction had 10 bases not matched to a gene; V was cut back by 2 bases and J by 10 bases. The CDR3: CAWSTRTGRLSPLHF. CDR3 sequence (DNA): TGTGCCTGGAGTACCCGGACAGGGAGACTATCACCCCTCCACTTT. The entire variable domain, with the rest obtained from reference TRBV30 and TRBJ1-6, is as follows: SQTIHQWPATLVQPVGSPLSLECTVEGTSNPNLYWYRQAAGRGLQLLFYSVGIGQISSEVPQNLSASRPQDRQFILSSKKLLLSDSGFYLCAWSTRTGRLSPLHFGNGTRLTVT.

The J gene is TRBJ2-1, the V gene TRBV7-2, with D maybe TRBD2 (5 bases). Trimming pared 1 base from V and 0 bases from J, leaving 13 bases between. From germline, CDR1 is SGHTA and CDR2 FQGNSA. There are 17 residues in the CDR3. In DNA form, the CDR3 reads TGTGCCAGCAGCTTAGGTTCGGGGTACGGCTCCTACAATGAGCAGTTCTTC. It codes for CASSLGSGYGSYNEQFF.

The V gene is TRBV4-1, the J gene TRBJ1-2, with 8 bases fitting TRBD1. The CDR3 extends over 15 amino acids. Germline CDR1 is MGHRA and CDR2 is YSYEKL. The V segment lost 1 base and the J segment 4 bases; nucleotides outside the gene matches: 5. The CDR3 reads CASSQGTGGLYGYTF. In DNA, the CDR3 is TGCGCCAGCAGCCAAGGAACAGGGGGTCTCTATGGCTACACCTTC.

The V gene is TRBV19, the J gene TRBJ1-5; 8 nucleotides align to TRBD1. From germline, CDR1 is LNHDA and CDR2 SQIVND (reference sequence). Germline trimming cut 3 bases from V and 0 bases from J; bases unmatched to any gene: 7. CDR3 length: 17 residues. The DNA for the CDR3 is TGTGCCAGTAGTATCCCCGGACAGGGTGGTAGCAATCAGCCCCAGCATTTT. This gives the protein CASSIPGQGGSNQPQHF. The full variable domain, rest sourced from reference TRBV19 and TRBJ1-5, is DGGITQSPKYLFRKEGQNVTLSCEQNLNHDAMYWYRQDPGQGLRLIYYSQIVNDFQKGDIAEGYSVSREKKESFPLTVTSAQKNPTAFYLCASSIPGQGGSNQPQHFGDGTRLSIL.

This rearrangement joins TRBV15 to TRBJ1-5, with D possibly being TRBD1 (5 bases). The germline V gene encodes CDR1 LNHNV and CDR2 YYDKDF (reference sequence). This CDR3 is built from 16 residues. Trimming stripped 4 bases from V and 1 base from J, with 14 bases between. In DNA form, the CDR3 reads TGTGCCACCAGCAAGGTCCGGGGGGTCAGCAATCAGCCCCAGCATTTT. This encodes CATSKVRGVSNQPQHF.

This chain connects TRBV7-9 to TRBJ2-3; the D is unclear. The CDR3 sequence is 11 residues long. Trimming left V 5 bases short and J 5 bases short, with 5 bases between. Germline V gene lookup returns CDR1 SEHNR and CDR2 FQNEAQ (reference sequence). The CDR3 protein is CASSPRDTQYF. The CDR3 bases are TGTGCCAGCAGCCCCCGAGATACGCAGTATTTT.

This rearrangement joins TRBV19 to TRBJ1-1; TRBD1 is a possible D gene (5 bases). Germline loops: CDR1 LNHDA, CDR2 SQIVND (reference sequence). This CDR3 comprises 14 residues. Trimming stripped 2 bases from V and 7 bases from J, with 14 bases between. In nucleotides, the CDR3 is TGTGCCAGTAGTATAAATGGGGCCCATTATGAAGCTTTCTTT. The encoded protein is CASSINGAHYEAFF. Complete variable domain (other parts from reference TRBV19 and TRBJ1-1): DGGITQSPKYLFRKEGQNVTLSCEQNLNHDAMYWYRQDPGQGLRLIYYSQIVNDFQKGDIAEGYSVSREKKESFPLTVTSAQKNPTAFYLCASSINGAHYEAFFGQGTRLTVV.

A note on this clone: Other DNA sequences of this sample code for an identical CDR3. This rearrangement joins TRBV30 to TRBJ1-5; D is uncertain. The germline CDR1 and CDR2 sequences are GTSNPN and SVGIG (reference sequence). V was cut by 0 bases and J by 0 bases, with 3 bases left in between. CDR3 length: 13 amino acids. This CDR3 reads CAWSVGSNQPQHF. CDR3 DNA: TGTGCCTGGAGTGTCGGTAGCAATCAGCCCCAGCATTTT.

The J gene is TRBJ1-1, the V gene TRBV6-5, with 8 bases that match TRBD1. The trim removed 0 bases at V and 1 base at J, leaving 4 bases unmatched. Germline CDR1 reads MNHEY; CDR2 reads SVGAGI. The CDR3 covers 16 residues. The CDR3 here is CASSYSPQGGNTEAFF. The CDR3 DNA sequence: TGTGCCAGCAGTTACTCGCCACAGGGGGGGAACACTGAAGCTTTCTTT.

The genes are TRBV21-1 and TRBJ2-5; TRBD2, as called in the table, went unchecked against the DNA. TRBV21-1 has pseudogene status. This CDR3 region has 16 residues. Written as DNA, the CDR3 is TGTGCCAGCAGCAAAGGCGGACTAGCGGCTCAAGAGACCCAGTACTTC. Translation gives CASSKGGLAAQETQYF.

The gene calls are TRBV12-5 and TRBJ1-4, with D perhaps matching TRBD1 (6 bases). CDR1 is LGHNT, CDR2 FRNRAP, per germline. The V end lost 1 base, the J end lost 4 bases, and 13 bases lay between the germline ends. The CDR3 is made up of 16 amino acids. CDR3 loop: CASGLGGQTNNEKLFF. The CDR3 DNA reads as TGTGCTAGTGGTTTGGGAGGACAGACTAATAATGAAAAACTGTTTTTT.

J is TRBJ2-4 and V is TRBV24-1, with 12 bases identical to TRBD1. CDR3 length: 16 residues. Looked up from germline, CDR1 is KGHDR and CDR2 is SFDVKD. Germline trimming cut 8 bases from V and 0 bases from J; bases unmatched to any gene: 4. This CDR3 reads CATKGQGAIAKNIQYF. The CDR3 DNA sequence: TGTGCCACCAAGGGACAGGGGGCGATAGCCAAAAACATTCAGTACTTC.

The chain couples TRBV3-1 (or the pseudogene TRBV3-2) to TRBJ2-2; 14 nucleotides align to TRBD2. With 0 bases clipped from V and 1 base from J, the junction kept 16 bases outside the gene matches. The germline V gene encodes CDR1 LGHDT and CDR2 YNNKEL (reference sequence). The CDR3 length is 23 residues. CDR3 sequence (DNA): TGTGCCAGCAGCCAAGATCTGCGACTAGCGGGAGGGCAAATCCTGGGGAACACCGGGGAGCTGTTTTTT. As protein: CASSQDLRLAGGQILGNTGELFF.

V usage is TRBV5-1 and J usage is TRBJ1-6, with a weak D call TRBD1 (6 bases). This CDR3 spans 15 amino acids. V was pared by 4 bases and J by 10 bases, with 18 bases between. Per germline, CDR1 SGHRS and CDR2 YFSETQ. DNA for the CDR3: TGCGCCAGCAGCCCGGTACAGGGTACAGGGTCACCCCTCCACTTT. The encoded protein is CASSPVQGTGSPLHF.

This clone has only a few counts. The chain is built from TRBV6-5 and TRBJ1-5, with D perhaps matching TRBD1 (5 bases). Trimming cost V 2 bases and J 0 bases, with 11 bases left between them. This CDR3 has 16 amino acids. Germline V lookup: CDR1 MNHEY, CDR2 SVGAGI. The CDR3, as DNA: TGTGCCAGCAGTTACAGACAGCCGGTTAGCAATCAGCCCCAGCATTTT. Translation gives CASSYRQPVSNQPQHF.

The chain is built from TRBV7-2 and TRBJ2-5; TRBD1 might be the D (6 bases). The CDR3 loop spans 17 amino acids. The V end lost 2 bases, the J end lost 2 bases, and 18 bases lay between the germline ends. Germline V gene sequence: CDR1 SGHTA, CDR2 FQGNSA. The CDR3 nucleotides are TGTGCCAGCAGCTTAAGGAGCTGGGGGCGAAGTCAAGAGACCCAGTACTTC. Its protein is CASSLRSWGRSQETQYF.

This clone was recorded once. The gene calls are TRBV4-3 and TRBJ1-6; D remains ambiguous. Germline V lookup: CDR1 LGHNA, CDR2 YSLEER. V lost 0 bases, J lost 4 bases, and 16 bases lay in between. The CDR3 has 18 amino acids. This CDR3 reads CASSQDPVRDGYNSPLHF. The CDR3 DNA follows: TGCGCCAGCAGCCAAGATCCGGTCCGGGATGGGTATAATTCACCCCTCCACTTT.

The J gene is TRBJ2-1, the V gene TRBV3-1 (or the pseudogene TRBV3-2), with TRBD2 matching over 15 bases. The trim removed 4 bases at V and 3 bases at J, leaving 4 bases unmatched. This CDR3 contains 17 residues. Germline V CDR1 and CDR2: LGHDT, YNNKEL (reference sequence). CDR3 amino acids: CASSPGTSGRYYNEQFF. CDR3 sequence (DNA): TGTGCCAGCAGCCCCGGGACTAGCGGGAGGTACTACAATGAGCAGTTCTTC.

The V gene is TRBV6-2 or TRBV6-3, the J gene TRBJ2-1; TRBD2 matches at 11 bases. The V and J ends lost 0 bases and 0 bases, in that order; junction bases with no gene match: 13. This CDR3 is built from 21 residues. CDR1 is MNHEY, CDR2 SVGEGT, per germline. The CDR3, as DNA: TGTGCCAGCAGTTACTCGTGGCTAGCGGGGGGCCAATCTAGCTCCTACAATGAGCAGTTCTTC. Encoded protein: CASSYSWLAGGQSSSYNEQFF.

The chain combines TRBV7-2 with TRBJ1-2; perhaps TRBD1 as D (5 bases). The CDR3 has 15 amino acids. V lost 2 bases, J lost 2 bases, and 12 bases lay in between. Germline lookup yields CDR1 SGHTA and CDR2 FQGNSA. The CDR3 loop reads CASSLYPDINYGYTF. As DNA, the CDR3 is TGTGCCAGCAGCTTATATCCGGACATCAACTATGGCTACACCTTC. Using reference TRBV7-2 and TRBJ1-2 for the parts outside the CDR3, the full variable domain is GAGVSQSPSNKVTEKGKDVELRCDPISGHTALYWYRQSLGQGLEFLIYFQGNSAPDKSGLPSDRFSAERTGGSVSTLTIQRTQQEDSAVYLCASSLYPDINYGYTFGSGTRLTVV.

The J gene is TRBJ2-7, the V gene TRBV19, with 12 bases identical to TRBD2. Looked up from germline, CDR1 is LNHDA and CDR2 is SQIVND (reference sequence). The trim removed 5 bases at V and 7 bases at J, leaving 12 bases unmatched. The CDR3 consists of 16 residues. Written as DNA, the CDR3 is TGTGCCAGTAGTCCGAGAGGACTAGCGGGAACGGGGGAGCAGTACTTC. Translated: CASSPRGLAGTGEQYF.

The rearrangement joins TRBV7-2 to TRBJ2-3; the match to TRBD2 covers 15 bases. J was trimmed by 5 bases and V by 5 bases; bases with no gene match: 5. Per germline, CDR1 SGHTA and CDR2 FQGNSA. The CDR3 extends over 16 amino acids. The CDR3 DNA reads as TGTGCCAGCAGCGGACTAGCGGGAGGGCCGGTAGATACGCAGTATTTT. It specifies CASSGLAGGPVDTQYF.

The V gene is TRBV9, the J gene TRBJ2-2; 7 nucleotides line up with TRBD1. Trimming at V came to 3 bases and at J to 11 bases, leaving 7 bases not matched to a gene. Germline CDR1 is SGDLS and CDR2 is YYNGEE. The CDR3 runs 13 residues. CDR3 nucleotides: TGTGCCAGCAGCGCCGGGACAGTCTTCGAGCTGTTTTTT. Protein: CASSAGTVFELFF. Based on the CDR3 plus reference TRBV9 and TRBJ2-2, the full variable domain is DSGVTQTPKHLITATGQRVTLRCSPRSGDLSVYWYQQSLDQGLQFLIQYYNGEERAKGNILERFSAQQFPDLHSELNLSSLELGDSALYFCASSAGTVFELFFGEGSRLTVL.

The chain combines TRBV7-2 with TRBJ2-7; no firm D call. This CDR3 comprises 12 residues. V shed 2 bases and J shed 6 bases, with 8 bases lying between them. The germline gives CDR1 SGHTA, CDR2 FQGNSA. The CDR3: CASSLQKIEQYF. CDR3 DNA: TGTGCCAGCAGCTTACAAAAAATCGAGCAGTACTTC.

The CDR3 sequence is CSAAPATGSYEQYF. CDR3 nucleotides: TGCAGCGCCGCTCCCGCGACAGGATCCTACGAGCAGTACTTC. The chain recombines TRBV29-1 with TRBJ2-7, with a weak D call TRBD1 (6 bases). The V gene lost 7 bases and the J gene lost 1 base, with 17 bases spanning the gap. Germline V lookup: CDR1 SQVTM, CDR2 ANQGSEA. This CDR3 has 14 amino acids.

The chain combines TRBV7-2 with TRBJ1-6; D unresolved. V dropped 5 bases and J dropped 6 bases, with 11 bases sitting between them. CDR1 and CDR2 from the germline V gene are SGHTA and FQGNSA. This CDR3 has 14 residues. The CDR3 region is CASSVNPGNSPLHF. CDR3 nucleotide sequence: TGTGCCAGCAGCGTTAACCCGGGTAATTCACCCCTCCACTTT.

The V call is TRBV19, the J call TRBJ1-4, with 8 bases matching TRBD1. The V gene end was trimmed by 6 bases and the J gene end by 6 bases; junction bases not matched to a gene: 9. The CDR3 is 15 residues long. Germline CDR1 reads LNHDA; CDR2 reads SQIVND (reference sequence). This chain's CDR3 is CASRGAAGGDEKLFF. Written as DNA, the CDR3 is TGTGCCAGTAGAGGAGCGGCAGGGGGCGATGAAAAACTGTTTTTT.

On this clone itself: This specimen includes other DNA sequences encoding the same CDR3. V gene TRBV5-1 combines with J gene TRBJ1-1; TRBD1 is a possible D gene (5 bases). From germline, CDR1 is SGHRS and CDR2 YFSETQ. The CDR3 contains 13 residues. Trimming left V 5 bases short and J 4 bases short, with 12 bases between. The CDR3 sequence is CASSPQGGTEAFF. The DNA for the CDR3 is TGCGCCAGCAGTCCTCAGGGTGGCACTGAAGCTTTCTTT.

The genes are TRBV6-1 and TRBJ1-1; no clear D gene. Germline V gene sequence: CDR1 MNHNS, CDR2 SASEGT. Trimming pared 2 bases from V and 1 base from J, leaving 14 bases between. The CDR3 has 16 residues. The CDR3 sequence: CASSELEAASNTEAFF. The CDR3 nucleotides read TGTGCCAGCAGTGAACTGGAGGCAGCCTCGAACACTGAAGCTTTCTTT.